This is a list of T cell receptor beta chains from one sample in a study of blood T cell repertoires in COVID-19. The assay was immunoSEQ multiplex PCR, and TCRdb's table has in-frame clones only and misses some. The repertoire holds about 200,000 clones, with roughly 87% as singletons. Sequenced sample: peripheral blood. The receptors originated from a man aged 40-49 years with active or convalescent COVID-19. Each CDR3 is given with its conserved first and last residue. The D gene is left open where the match is weak. Expanded clones get a size class; other rows say once, few or many, or leave the size out.

d_call	clone_size	v_call	j_call	cdr3_aa	cdr3_nt
-	-	TRBV24-1	TRBJ2-1	CATSEPGLQRCEQFF	TGTGCCACCAGTGAGCCGGGACTCCAGCGATGCGAGCAGTTCTTC
-	-	TRBV7-2	TRBJ1-2	CASSLYVRSLDSYGYTF	TGTGCCAGCAGCTTATATGTGAGGAGTCTCGATTCCTATGGCTACACCTTC
-	-	TRBV12-5	TRBJ2-2	CASGLIRGNTGELFF	TGTGCTAGTGGTTTGATTCGGGGAAACACCGGGGAGCTGTTTTTT
-	-	TRBV10-2	TRBJ1-1	CASSDFRAGSEAFF	TGCGCCAGCAGTGACTTCCGGGCGGGGTCTGAAGCTTTCTTT
-	-	TRBV19	TRBJ1-2	CASRFAGPIYGYTF	TGTGCCAGTAGATTTGCAGGGCCTATCTATGGCTACACCTTC
-	-	TRBV27	TRBJ2-7	CASSFTGHNYEQYF	TGTGCCAGCAGTTTTACGGGACACAACTACGAGCAGTACTTC
-	-	TRBV28	TRBJ2-5	CASSFRIERRETQYF	TGTGCCAGCAGTTTCCGAATTGAAAGGAGAGAGACCCAGTACTTC
-	-	TRBV28	TRBJ2-1	CASSLARVNEQFF	TGTGCCAGCAGTTTGGCCAGGGTTAATGAGCAGTTCTTC
TRBD1	-	TRBV19	TRBJ1-6	CASSSGTGASPLHF	TGTGCCAGTAGTTCCGGGACAGGGGCTTCACCCCTCCACTTT
TRBD1	-	TRBV5-1	TRBJ1-2	CASRPQGESANYGYTF	TGCGCCAGCAGACCCCAGGGGGAAAGTGCTAACTATGGCTACACCTTC
-	-	TRBV19	TRBJ1-1	CASSIRAARRATEAFF	TGTGCCAGTAGTATACGGGCGGCCCGGCGGGCCACTGAAGCTTTCTTT
-	few	TRBV11-2	TRBJ1-2	CASSPGTVWTVDYGYTF	TGTGCCAGCAGCCCCGGAACCGTATGGACAGTCGATTATGGCTACACCTTC
TRBD2	-	TRBV10-1	TRBJ2-1	CASSEWGLAENNEQFF	TGCGCCAGCAGTGAGTGGGGCCTAGCGGAGAACAATGAGCAGTTCTTC
TRBD1	once	TRBV5-6	TRBJ1-6	CASSPRDRESPLHF	TGTGCCAGCAGCCCCAGGGACAGGGAGTCACCCCTCCACTTT
TRBD1	-	TRBV28	TRBJ1-4	CASRVTGGGWDEKLFF	TGTGCCAGCAGGGTAACAGGGGGCGGATGGGATGAAAAACTGTTTTTT
-	-	TRBV20-1	TRBJ2-1	CSASRRVAAYNEQFF	TGCAGTGCTAGTCGTCGGGTAGCGGCATACAATGAGCAGTTCTTC
TRBD1	-	TRBV10-2	TRBJ2-7	CASSAGQGSPLYEQYF	TGCGCCAGCAGCGCCGGACAGGGGTCACCCCTATACGAGCAGTACTTC
-	-	TRBV7-9	TRBJ2-2	CASSLVRGTGELFF	TGTGCCAGCAGCTTAGTCCGCGGGACCGGGGAGCTGTTTTTT
-	-	TRBV21-1	TRBJ2-7	CASSNRWDRGRNEQYF	TGTGCCAGCAGCAATCGTTGGGACAGGGGGAGGAACGAGCAGTACTTC
-	-	TRBV28	TRBJ1-1	CASSAPTGTEAFF	TGTGCCAGCAGTGCACCCACAGGGACTGAAGCTTTCTTT
-	-	TRBV28	TRBJ1-2	CASSLIGTYGYTF	TGTGCCAGCAGTTTGATCGGTACCTATGGCTACACCTTC
-	-	TRBV19	TRBJ1-1	CASSIFDRSEAFF	TGTGCCAGTAGTATCTTCGACAGGAGTGAAGCTTTCTTT
TRBD1	-	TRBV5-1	TRBJ2-5	CASSTSDRGETQYF	TGCGCCAGCAGCACTTCCGACAGGGGCGAGACCCAGTACTTC
TRBD2	-	TRBV7-9	TRBJ2-3	CASSLPSGGQYF	TGTGCCAGCAGCCTTCCGTCGGGGGGGCAGTATTTT